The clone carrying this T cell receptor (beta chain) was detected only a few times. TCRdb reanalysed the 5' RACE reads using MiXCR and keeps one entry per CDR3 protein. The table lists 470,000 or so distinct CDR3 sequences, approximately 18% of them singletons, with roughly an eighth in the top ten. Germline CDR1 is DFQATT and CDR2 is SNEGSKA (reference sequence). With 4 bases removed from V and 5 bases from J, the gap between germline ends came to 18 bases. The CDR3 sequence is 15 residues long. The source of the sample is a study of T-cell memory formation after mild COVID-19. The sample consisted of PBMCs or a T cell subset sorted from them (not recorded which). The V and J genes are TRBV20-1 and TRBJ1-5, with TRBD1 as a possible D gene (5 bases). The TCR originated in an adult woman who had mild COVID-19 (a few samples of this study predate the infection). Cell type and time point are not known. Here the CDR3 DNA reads TGCAGTGCTATCGACAGAACCTCCCCACATCAGCCCCAGCATTTT. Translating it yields CSAIDRTSPHQPQHF.